Detailed here is one TCR beta chain. The target antigen is unknown. The sample comes from a study of cytomegalovirus exposure and HLA in healthy donors. The trim removed 5 bases at V and 6 bases at J, leaving 7 bases unmatched. This CDR3 contains 15 residues. Germline CDR1 reads LNHDA; CDR2 reads SQIVND (reference sequence). Whole-study findings and limits: Later findings reportedly placed an Asian-associated ancestry cluster below the roughly 660-donor mean for N-insertions. The investigators catalogued 150 to 200 TCR beta chains as cytomegalovirus-associated. As a later analysis revealed, the rate of TCR association differed by HLA locus, with DRB1 most and HLA-C fewest.

PCR involved 60 Vbeta and 13 Jbeta primers. Generated by immunoSEQ multiplex PCR, the TCRdb table keeps only in-frame clones and is missing some. The sample lists some 96,000 clones, about three quarters occurring once. The gene calls are TRBV19 and TRBJ1-6; 7 nucleotides line up with TRBD1. Sequencing input: PBMCs. The clonotype was recovered from a man aged 35-49 years in good health and CMV-seropositive. CDR3 bases: TGTGCCAGTAGTCCGGGGACAGTGATTAATTCACCCCTCCACTTT. It encodes CASSPGTVINSPLHF.